Listed below are T cell receptor beta chains from one sample, sequenced in a study of T-cell memory formation after mild COVID-19. TCRdb re-derived calls from the 5' RACE reads in MiXCR, one entry per CDR3 protein. The repertoire holds roughly 400,000 distinct CDR3 sequences, with 15% to 20% as singletons. Sequencing was performed on PBMCs or a T cell subset sorted from them (not recorded which). The receptors were sampled from a man aged 18 to 29 who had mild COVID-19 (a few samples of this study predate the infection). Cell type and time point are not known. The CDR3 runs from the conserved cysteine through the conserved F or W. A D gene is named only where the DNA matches it firmly. Clone size appears in some rows only: once, few, many, or a class for an expanded clone.

>TRBJ2-4|.|TRBV4-3|TRBD1
CASSQDPTGEDIQYF
TGCGCCAGCAGCCAAGACCCCACAGGGGAAGACATTCAGTACTTC
>TRBJ1-4|few|TRBV7-9|.
CASSGRRQGETEKLFF
TGTGCCAGCAGCGGAAGAAGGCAGGGAGAGACTGAAAAACTGTTTTTT
>TRBJ2-5|.|TRBV5-1|.
CASSFPPGETQYF
TGCGCCAGCAGCTTCCCTCCGGGGGAGACCCAGTACTTC
>TRBJ1-1|once|TRBV10-3|.
CAISEGGTEAFF
TGTGCCATCAGTGAGGGGGGTACTGAAGCTTTCTTT
>TRBJ1-4|.|TRBV7-9|.
CASSSRGDTNEKLFF
TGTGCCAGCAGCAGTCGAGGGGATACTAATGAAAAACTGTTTTTT
>TRBJ1-2|many|TRBV9|.
CASSSTTRDGYTF
TGTGCCAGCAGCAGCACCACAAGGGACGGCTACACCTTC
>TRBJ2-1|.|TRBV7-9|TRBD1
CASSLNPGQAFHEQFF
TGTGCCAGCAGCTTAAACCCGGGACAGGCCTTTCATGAGCAGTTCTTC
>TRBJ1-1|.|TRBV19|.
CASKGGPGNRDTEAFF
TGTGCCAGTAAGGGAGGACCAGGCAATAGGGACACTGAAGCTTTCTTT
>TRBJ1-6|many|TRBV7-9|TRBD1
CASSRRQGAHLYNSPLHF
TGTGCCAGCAGTCGGAGACAGGGGGCTCACCTCTATAATTCACCCCTCCACTTT
>TRBJ2-5|.|TRBV20-1|TRBD2
CSAIAGGPETQYF
TGCAGTGCTATAGCGGGGGGGCCGGAGACCCAGTACTTC
>TRBJ1-6|few|TRBV19|.
CASRPGGAQYNSPLHF
TGTGCCAGTAGGCCCGGGGGGGCCCAATATAATTCACCCCTCCACTTT
>TRBJ2-2|few|TRBV5-1|TRBD2
CASSYGLAGNTGELFF
TGCGCCAGCAGCTATGGACTAGCGGGGAACACCGGGGAGCTGTTTTTT
>TRBJ2-3|few|TRBV4-3|.
CASSQDHLVGQTQYF
TGCGCCAGCAGCCAAGACCATTTAGTGGGCCAGACCCAGTATTTT
>TRBJ2-5|many|TRBV12-3/TRBV12-4|.
CASSPDQETQYF
TGTGCCAGCAGCCCCGACCAAGAGACCCAGTACTTC
>TRBJ2-2|.|TRBV7-3|.
CASSPRAGELFF
TGTGCCAGCAGCCCCAGGGCCGGGGAGCTGTTTTTT
>TRBJ2-1|once|TRBV9|TRBD2
CASSVGSGGLSSYNEQFF
TGTGCCAGCAGCGTAGGTAGCGGGGGTTTGAGCTCCTACAATGAGCAGTTCTTC
>TRBJ2-1|few|TRBV7-3|TRBD2
CASSYGSGANEQFF
TGTGCCAGCAGCTACGGTAGCGGGGCCAATGAGCAGTTCTTC
>TRBJ1-1|.|TRBV5-1|.
CASSLDPAVREAFF
TGCGCCAGCAGCCTGGATCCAGCGGTCCGTGAAGCTTTCTTT
>TRBJ2-2|few|TRBV28|TRBD2
CASGTTSGADTGELFF
TGTGCCAGCGGGACGACTAGCGGGGCGGACACCGGGGAGCTGTTTTTT
>TRBJ1-1|.|TRBV20-1|.
CSARDHVNPEAFF
TGCAGTGCTAGAGATCACGTGAACCCTGAAGCTTTCTTT
>TRBJ1-3|.|TRBV29-1|.
CSVQGGSSGNNIYF
TGCAGCGTTCAAGGCGGCAGCTCTGGAAACAACATATATTTT
>TRBJ1-5|few|TRBV27|TRBD1
CASSLQTGGNQPQHF
TGTGCCAGCAGTTTACAGACAGGGGGCAATCAGCCCCAGCATTTT
>TRBJ2-1|few|TRBV5-1|TRBD2
CASSLTSGGPNNEQFF
TGCGCCAGCAGCTTGACTAGCGGGGGCCCAAACAATGAGCAGTTCTTC
>TRBJ2-3|few|TRBV27|.
CASSLSDHRADTQYF
TGTGCCAGCAGTTTATCTGATCACAGGGCAGATACGCAGTATTTT
>TRBJ2-3|few|TRBV29-1|.
CSVTSPGTDTQYF
TGCAGCGTGACCTCCCCCGGCACAGATACGCAGTATTTT
>TRBJ2-2|few|TRBV5-5|.
CASSLARMANTGELFF
TGTGCCAGCAGCTTGGCTCGGATGGCGAACACCGGGGAGCTGTTTTTT
>TRBJ2-2|few|TRBV7-2|.
CASSPPIAGELFF
TGTGCCAGCAGCCCACCTATCGCCGGGGAGCTGTTTTTT